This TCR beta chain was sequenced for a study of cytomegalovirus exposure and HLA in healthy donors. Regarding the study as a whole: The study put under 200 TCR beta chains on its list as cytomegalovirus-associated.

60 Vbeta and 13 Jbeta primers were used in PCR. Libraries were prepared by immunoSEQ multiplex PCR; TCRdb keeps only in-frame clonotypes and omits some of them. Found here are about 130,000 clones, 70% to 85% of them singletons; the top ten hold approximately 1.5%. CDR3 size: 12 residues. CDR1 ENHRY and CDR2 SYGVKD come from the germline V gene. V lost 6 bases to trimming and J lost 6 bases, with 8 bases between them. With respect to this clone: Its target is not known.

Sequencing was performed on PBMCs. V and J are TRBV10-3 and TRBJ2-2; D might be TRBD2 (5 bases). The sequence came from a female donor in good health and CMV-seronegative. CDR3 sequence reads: CAIRRESGELFF. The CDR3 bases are TGTGCCATCAGGAGGGAGTCCGGGGAGCTGTTTTTT.